One and the same sample provided the 2 T cell receptor beta chains below, sequenced in a study of T-cell reconstitution after alpha-beta-depleted transplantation in children. A library of TCRbeta sequences, prepared with unique molecular identifiers, was generated. TCRdb recomputed calls from the PCR reads with MiXCR, one row per CDR3 protein. The repertoire includes some 590,000 distinct CDR3 sequences, about 10% of them detected once, and less than 5% sits in the top ten. Specimen: PBMCs from the stem cell graft donor, collected from the stem cell graft. These receptors were collected from a human donor who donated a stem cell graft to a child with acute myeloid leukemia.

This clonotype was detected a few times. The chain uses TRBV24-1 and TRBJ2-7; D is uncertain. V was shortened by 4 bases and J by 6 bases, with 9 bases between the two germline ends. The CDR3 sequence is 12 residues long. Looked up from germline, CDR1 is KGHDR and CDR2 is SFDVKD. CDR3 loop: CATSEGWGEQYF. CDR3 DNA sequence: TGTGCCACCAGTGAGGGTTGGGGCGAGCAGTACTTC.

V gene TRBV20-1 combines with J gene TRBJ2-1; 7 bases fit TRBD1. This CDR3 comprises 12 residues. Germline loops: CDR1 DFQATT, CDR2 SNEGSKA (reference sequence). Losses at the gene ends were 7 bases for V and 5 bases for J; bases not matched to a gene: 5. CDR3 residues: CSVDRWDNEQFF. The DNA of the CDR3 is TGCAGTGTGGACAGGTGGGACAATGAGCAGTTCTTC.